The 21 T cell receptor beta chains listed next were all sequenced from one sample in a study of T-cell memory formation after mild COVID-19. From the 5' RACE reads, TCRdb called clonotypes with MiXCR, one entry per CDR3 protein. The sample carries about 190,000 distinct CDR3 sequences, approximately 16% recorded once. Sequenced input: PBMCs or a T cell subset sorted from them (not recorded which). The source of these receptors is an adult woman who had mild COVID-19 (a few samples of this study predate the infection). Cell type and time point are not known.

V usage is TRBV7-8 and J usage is TRBJ2-7; the match to TRBD2 covers 7 bases. CDR3 size: 16 residues. From germline, CDR1 is SGHVS and CDR2 FQNEAQ. V shed 5 bases, J shed 4 bases, and the junction held 14 bases outside the gene matches. The CDR3 nucleotides read TGTGCCAGCAGCCTCACGCGGGGGAGCGCAGGGTACGAGCAGTACTTC. Its translation is CASSLTRGSAGYEQYF.

The sample holds a few counts of this clonotype. The V and J genes are TRBV7-2 and TRBJ2-7; maybe TRBD1 (6 bases). Germline CDR1 and CDR2: SGHTA and FQGNSA. V lost 4 bases, J lost 5 bases, and 21 bases lay in between. The CDR3 has 16 amino acids. The DNA of the CDR3 is TGTGCCAGCAGCTCAACCCCGCGGACAGTCTCTCACGAGCAGTACTTC. Translating it yields CASSSTPRTVSHEQYF.

The chain joins TRBV28 to TRBJ2-7; 8 nucleotides line up with TRBD2. Germline V gives CDR1 MDHEN, CDR2 SYDVKM. J was trimmed by 5 bases and V by 8 bases; bases with no gene match: 11. The CDR3 covers 14 residues. CDR3 residues: CASRGLGISHEQYF. DNA of the CDR3: TGTGCCAGCCGGGGACTAGGAATTTCCCACGAGCAGTACTTC.

The chain has TRBV7-2 and TRBJ2-5, with 8 bases fitting TRBD2. Unmatched junction bases numbered 16, after V lost 8 bases and J lost 5 bases. The CDR3 extends over 16 amino acids. CDR1 is SGHTA, CDR2 FQGNSA, per germline. The CDR3 region has the DNA TGTGCCAGCCGCGTGTCGGGACTAGGATTCGGGGAGACCCAGTACTTC. As protein: CASRVSGLGFGETQYF.

The table lists this clonotype with a few counts. The chain carries TRBV14 and TRBJ2-6; TRBD1 agrees at 7 bases. The germline gives CDR1 SGHDN, CDR2 FVKESK. The length of the CDR3 is 18 residues. V gave up 3 bases and J gave up 2 bases; unmatched junction bases: 10. The CDR3 sequence is CASSHGQAVRTGANVLTF. The CDR3 region has the DNA TGTGCCAGCAGCCACGGACAGGCGGTGCGTACTGGGGCCAACGTCCTGACTTTC. Drawing the rest from reference TRBV14 and TRBJ2-6, the complete variable domain is EAGVTQFPSHSVIEKGQTVTLRCDPISGHDNLYWYRRVMGKEIKFLLHFVKESKQDESGMPNNRFLAERTGGTYSTLKVQPAELEDSGVYFCASSHGQAVRTGANVLTFGAGSRLTVL.

The rearrangement links TRBV27 to TRBJ2-7; TRBD1 matches at 9 bases. The CDR3 is 14 amino acids. Unmatched junction bases numbered 8, after V lost 4 bases and J lost 7 bases. The germline CDR1 and CDR2 sequences are MNHEY and SMNVEV (reference sequence). CDR3 DNA sequence: TGTGCCAGCAGTTGGCGGACAGGGGCTTTTGAGCAGTACTTC. It translates to CASSWRTGAFEQYF.

The rearrangement joins TRBV7-2 to TRBJ2-1, with D unresolved. CDR1 and CDR2 from the germline V gene are SGHTA and FQGNSA. The CDR3 extends over 12 amino acids. V dropped 5 bases and J dropped 6 bases, with 8 bases sitting between them. CDR3 protein: CASSLHGNEQFF. The CDR3 DNA reads as TGTGCCAGCAGCCTCCACGGCAATGAGCAGTTCTTC.

This clonotype has more than one count but fewer than ten. The chain joins TRBV5-1 to TRBJ2-7, with 7 bases that match TRBD1. The CDR3 is 15 residues long. The V and J ends lost 4 bases and 0 bases, in that order; junction bases with no gene match: 7. CDR1 is SGHRS and CDR2 is YFSETQ in the germline V gene. The CDR3 protein is CASSAVGTASYEQYF. In DNA, the CDR3 is TGCGCCAGCAGCGCCGTTGGGACAGCCTCCTACGAGCAGTACTTC.

This clonotype was counted ten times or more. The V and J genes are TRBV5-1 and TRBJ2-2; 7 nucleotides match TRBD2. This CDR3 spans 15 amino acids. Germline CDR1 reads SGHRS; CDR2 reads YFSETQ. Losses at the gene ends were 5 bases for V and 3 bases for J; bases not matched to a gene: 7. This CDR3 reads CASRPSGADTGELFF. CDR3 nucleotides: TGCGCCAGCAGACCGAGCGGGGCTGACACCGGGGAGCTGTTTTTT.

There are a few counts of this clonotype. CDR3 DNA sequence: TGTGCCAGCAGCCAAGATCCGATGCAGCCCCAGCATTTT. Encoded protein: CASSQDPMQPQHF. This chain uses TRBV3-1 with TRBJ1-5; the D is unclear. Trimming stripped 0 bases from V and 7 bases from J, with 7 bases between. The CDR3 length is 13 residues. The V gene's germline CDR1 is LGHDT and CDR2 YNNKEL (reference sequence). The full variable domain, completed using reference TRBV3-1 and TRBJ1-5, is DTAVSQTPKYLVTQMGNDKSIKCEQNLGHDTMYWYKQDSKKFLKIMFSYNNKELIINETVPNRFSPKSPDKAHLNLHINSLELGDSAVYFCASSQDPMQPQHFGDGTRLSIL.

This clonotype was recorded a few times. The chain combines TRBV6-5 with TRBJ2-3; 11 bases are a match to TRBD2. The germline V gene has CDR1 MNHEY and CDR2 SVGAGI. Trimming at V came to 5 bases and at J to 1 base, leaving 5 bases not matched to a gene. The CDR3 has 16 residues. The CDR3 sequence is CASSPSLAGGTDTQYF. The CDR3 region has the DNA TGTGCCAGCAGTCCCTCACTAGCGGGAGGCACAGATACGCAGTATTTT.

The rearrangement links TRBV5-1 to TRBJ1-6; TRBD1 is a possible D gene (6 bases). The CDR3 runs 15 residues. Trimming shortened V by 4 bases and J by 5 bases, and 13 bases separated the two germline ends. CDR1 and CDR2 (germline): SGHRS, YFSETQ. The DNA of the CDR3 is TGCGCCAGCAGCCTTGAGGGGGGGAATAATTCACCCCTCCACTTT. Protein: CASSLEGGNNSPLHF.

The rearrangement joins TRBV11-2 to TRBJ2-2; possibly TRBD1 for D (5 bases). The V gene lost 3 bases and the J gene lost 5 bases, with 13 bases spanning the gap. CDR1 and CDR2 from the germline V gene are SGHAT and FQNNGV. The CDR3 is made up of 15 amino acids. CDR3 protein: CASSLAGPLTGELFF. The DNA for the CDR3 is TGTGCCAGCAGCTTGGCAGGGCCCTTGACCGGGGAGCTGTTTTTT.

The chain couples TRBV6-2 or TRBV6-3 to TRBJ1-5; D uncertain. Trimming pared 2 bases from V and 1 base from J, leaving 15 bases between. This CDR3 is 17 amino acids long. The germline CDR1 and CDR2 sequences are MNHEY and SVGEGT. CDR3 loop: CASSYPLGLGSNQPQHF. CDR3 nucleotide sequence: TGTGCCAGCAGTTACCCCCTAGGCCTAGGGAGCAATCAGCCCCAGCATTTT.

The rearrangement joins TRBV6-5 to TRBJ1-5, with TRBD1 as a possible D gene (6 bases). Trimming stripped 2 bases from V and 4 bases from J, with 12 bases between. The length of the CDR3 is 15 residues. In germline, CDR1 is MNHEY, CDR2 SVGAGI. The CDR3 spells CASSYLRGLNQPQHF. The CDR3 DNA reads TGTGCCAGCAGTTACCTTCGGGGGCTGAATCAGCCCCAGCATTTT.

This clonotype was observed a few times. V gene TRBV12-3 or TRBV12-4 combines with J gene TRBJ1-1; D not resolved. The V end was cut by 3 bases, the J end by 0 bases, with 5 bases between. CDR3 length equals 13 residues. In DNA, the CDR3 is TGTGCCAGCAGTTTTGGCATGAACACTGAAGCTTTCTTT. It encodes CASSFGMNTEAFF.

V and J are TRBV18 and TRBJ2-1, with D perhaps TRBD2 (6 bases). Germline V CDR1 and CDR2: KGHSH, LQKENI. This CDR3 region has 14 residues. Trimming stripped 3 bases from V and 5 bases from J, with 11 bases between. For the CDR3, the DNA is TGTGCCAGCTCACCGGGACGGGGGAACAATGAGCAGTTCTTC. Translating gives CASSPGRGNNEQFF.

The V gene is TRBV20-1, the J gene TRBJ2-7, with 8 positions matching TRBD1. The junction had 6 bases not matched to a gene; V was cut back by 3 bases and J by 2 bases. The CDR3 totals 14 residues. The germline V gene encodes CDR1 DFQATT and CDR2 SNEGSKA (reference sequence). CDR3 amino acids: CSASGGQATYEQYF. CDR3 DNA sequence: TGCAGTGCTAGCGGGGGACAGGCCACCTACGAGCAGTACTTC.

This sequence joins TRBV5-4 and TRBJ1-2, with D perhaps TRBD1 (5 bases). This CDR3 has 13 residues. The germline gives CDR1 SGHNT, CDR2 YYREEE (reference sequence). Trimming removed 0 bases from V and 8 bases from J, with 11 bases in between. The CDR3 DNA sequence: TGTGCCAGCAGCTTGGTACGGGGCTGGGGCTACACCTTC. Translation: CASSLVRGWGYTF.

The chain recombines TRBV24-1 with TRBJ2-5; no firm D call. V was trimmed by 9 bases and J by 1 base, leaving 14 bases between them. This CDR3 has 14 amino acids. In germline, CDR1 is KGHDR, CDR2 SFDVKD. CDR3 bases: TGTGCCACCTCCGCTGGGGTGGGCCAAGAGACCCAGTACTTC. It is translated as CATSAGVGQETQYF.

The chain has TRBV7-8 and TRBJ1-1; D ambiguous. V lost 1 base, J lost 5 bases, and 8 bases lay in between. Germline CDR1 SGHVS, CDR2 FQNEAQ. This CDR3 is 13 amino acids long. The CDR3 DNA sequence: TGTGCCAGCAGCTTAGTAGTGGAAACTGAAGCTTTCTTT. Translating gives CASSLVVETEAFF.